Presented here are 3 T cell receptor beta chains from one specimen sequenced in a study of cytomegalovirus exposure and HLA in healthy donors. The PCR was carried out with 60 Vbeta primers and 13 Jbeta primers. The protocol was immunoSEQ multiplex PCR, while the TCRdb copy is restricted to in-frame clones and leaves out a portion. The table includes under 100,000 clones, 9.5% to 13% detected once. The specimen was PBMCs. These receptor sequences come from a man between 60 and 70 years old in good health and CMV-seropositive.

This clone was observed a few times. CDR3 coding DNA: TGTGCCAGCCCCAGAAGGGAGGGACCACTTCGTGGCTACACCTTC. Translation: CASPRREGPLRGYTF. The chain combines TRBV11-3 with TRBJ1-2; TRBD1 is a possible D gene (5 bases). V was shortened by 8 bases and J by 7 bases, with 23 bases between the two germline ends. Germline V lookup: CDR1 SGHNT, CDR2 YENEEA. There are 15 residues in the CDR3.

V and J are TRBV27 and TRBJ1-5; the D is unclear. Trimming removed 2 bases at V and 9 bases at J, with 14 bases between. CDR3 length: 14 residues. CDR1 MNHEY and CDR2 SMNVEV come from the germline V gene (reference sequence). The DNA of the CDR3 is TGTGCCAGCAGTTTACTCGGAGCCGATTCGCCCCAGCATTTT. Its translation is CASSLLGADSPQHF.

The chain is built from TRBV2 and TRBJ2-7; 8 positions match TRBD1. Germline V lookup: CDR1 SNHLY, CDR2 FYNNEI. After removal of 3 bases from V and 2 bases from J, the junction contained 3 bases not matched to a gene. The CDR3 runs 14 residues. The CDR3 coding sequence is TGTGCCAGCAGTGATTTGGGACAGGCCTACGAGCAGTACTTC. This codes for CASSDLGQAYEQYF.